These 13 T cell receptor beta chains were all obtained from the same sample, sequenced in a study of molecular identifiers for immune sequencing clone quantification. TCRdb passed the PCR reads through MiXCR, listing each CDR3 protein once. This table holds around 470,000 distinct CDR3 sequences, roughly 23% found once. Sequenced input: naive CD8+ T cells from blood, with Jurkat cell RNA spiked in. Indicated subset: FACS-sorted CD8+CD4-CCR7+CD45RA+ naive T cells. The source is a human donor in good health. Some libraries in this study had Jurkat cell RNA spiked in.

DNA of the CDR3: TGCGCCAGCAAAACAGGCCCGAACACTGAAGCTTTCTTT. This encodes CASKTGPNTEAFF. The V gene is TRBV5-1, the J gene TRBJ1-1; D may be TRBD1 (5 bases). V was clipped by 6 bases and J by 1 base, with 10 bases between them. The V gene's germline CDR1 is SGHRS and CDR2 YFSETQ. The CDR3 consists of 13 residues.

This clonotype was found once. This chain connects TRBV10-3 to TRBJ2-3; a weak D match, TRBD2 (5 bases). Germline V CDR1 and CDR2: ENHRY, SYGVKD. V gave up 3 bases and J gave up 5 bases, with 18 bases separating them. The CDR3 has 16 amino acids. For the CDR3, the DNA is TGTGCCATCAGTGACCTACGGGGTACCCTTATAGATACGCAGTATTTT. Protein sequence: CAISDLRGTLIDTQYF.

This clonotype was detected ten times or more. The chain has TRBV20-1 and TRBJ2-3; D call uncertain. Trimming removed 5 bases at V and 5 bases at J, with 23 bases between. CDR1 is DFQATT, CDR2 SNEGSKA, per germline (reference sequence). This CDR3 has 16 amino acids. CDR3 in amino acids: CSARSRQLLQLDTQYF. The CDR3 DNA reads TGCAGTGCTCGCTCCAGGCAACTCCTTCAATTAGATACGCAGTATTTT.

The sample holds many counts of this clonotype. The gene calls are TRBV20-1 and TRBJ2-7; tentatively, D is TRBD2 (5 bases). CDR3 length: 11 residues. Germline CDR1 and CDR2: DFQATT and SNEGSKA (reference sequence). The V gene lost 7 bases and the J gene lost 3 bases, with 10 bases spanning the gap. CDR3 DNA sequence: TGCAGTGGCCTCGAGGGCTACGAGCAGTACTTC. It encodes CSGLEGYEQYF.

Concerning this clonotype: A read error is possible here, since a much larger clone lies one base away. In this CDR3 the conserved last residue, phenylalanine or tryptophan, is missing, so a read error is likely. This sequence joins TRBV5-6 and TRBJ1-4; TRBD1 aligns across 7 bases. The CDR3 is made up of 14 amino acids. Germline V gene sequence: CDR1 SGHDT, CDR2 YYEEEE. J was trimmed by 1 base and V by 3 bases; bases with no gene match: 0. The CDR3 nucleotides read TGTGCCAGCAGCTGGGACAGAACTAATGAAAAACTGTTTTCT. The encoded protein is CASSWDRTNEKLFS.

This clonotype has ten or more counts. V is TRBV3-1 and J is TRBJ1-1, with 7 bases identical to TRBD1. The CDR3 runs 15 residues. Germline loops: CDR1 LGHDT, CDR2 YNNKEL (reference sequence). V gave up 0 bases and J gave up 6 bases; unmatched junction bases: 7. CDR3 sequence reads: CASSQEGWQGAEAFF. The CDR3 DNA is TGTGCCAGCAGCCAAGAAGGATGGCAGGGGGCTGAAGCTTTCTTT. The full variable domain, in which reference TRBV3-1 and TRBJ1-1 provide the parts outside the CDR3, is DTAVSQTPKYLVTQMGNDKSIKCEQNLGHDTMYWYKQDSKKFLKIMFSYNNKELIINETVPNRFSPKSPDKAHLNLHINSLELGDSAVYFCASSQEGWQGAEAFFGQGTRLTVV.

At least ten counts were recorded for this clonotype. V is TRBV29-1 and J is TRBJ2-2; 9 bases map to TRBD2. The ends lost 5 bases at V and 6 bases at J; junction bases unmatched: 13. The CDR3 has 16 residues. From germline, CDR1 is SQVTM and CDR2 ANQGSEA. CDR3 protein: CSVILMREGLAGELFF. In nucleotides, the CDR3 is TGCAGCGTTATTTTGATGCGGGAGGGCCTCGCCGGGGAGCTGTTTTTT.

This clonotype occurred once. This may come from a read error, since a much larger clone is one base off. The gene calls are TRBV4-3 and TRBJ1-5; D is undetermined. V gave up 3 bases and J gave up 9 bases, with 30 bases separating them. Looked up from germline, CDR1 is LGHNA and CDR2 is YSLEER. This CDR3 has 19 residues. CDR3 sequence reads: CASSHHFSLEMPSHRPQHF. DNA for the CDR3: TGCGCCAGCAGCCACCACTTCTCGCTGGAGATGCCCTCCCATCGGCCCCAGCATTTT.

Regarding this clonotype: A much bigger clone sits one base away, suggesting this may be a read error. The CDR3 loop reads CASSQDPGQGSHEQYF. The CDR3 region has the DNA TGCGCCAGCAGCCAAGACCCGGGACAGGGCTCCCACGAGCAGTACTTC. The chain employs TRBV4-1 and TRBJ2-7; TRBD1 aligns across 9 bases. CDR3 length equals 16 residues. Germline CDR1 reads MGHRA; CDR2 reads YSYEKL.

This chain links TRBV4-2 with TRBJ1-3, with no clear D. This CDR3 comprises 15 residues. From germline, CDR1 is LGHNA and CDR2 YNFKEQ. V lost 0 bases and J lost 2, with 8 bases in between. The CDR3 here is CASSQDKLPGNTIYF. Written as DNA, the CDR3 is TGTGCCAGCAGCCAAGACAAACTCCCTGGAAACACCATATATTTT.

A note on this clonotype: This may arise from a read error, as a much more abundant clone is one base away. The V call is TRBV20-1, the J call TRBJ2-7, with 9 nucleotides matching TRBD2. The CDR3 runs 15 residues. The junction had 5 bases not matched to a gene; V was cut back by 1 base and J by 1 base. Germline V CDR1 and CDR2: DFQATT, SNEGSKA (reference sequence). CDR3 DNA: TGCAGTGCTAGAGTCATTAGCGGGGGATCCTACGAGCAGTACTTC. Amino acids: CSARVISGGSYEQYF.

This clonotype was counted many times. This sequence joins TRBV18 and TRBJ1-2; the D is unclear. The CDR3 is made up of 15 amino acids. V lost 0 bases and J 2 bases, leaving 10 bases between the germline ends. Germline V gene sequence: CDR1 KGHSH, CDR2 LQKENI. For the CDR3, the DNA is TGTGCCAGCTCACCACCGGAAGCAGGAAACTATGGCTACACCTTC. This encodes CASSPPEAGNYGYTF.

Concerning this clonotype: A much bigger clone sits one base away, suggesting this may be a read error. A read error is likely, as this CDR3 ends without the conserved phenylalanine or tryptophan. The V and J genes are TRBV9 and TRBJ1-5; D gene unclear. CDR3 length: 13 amino acids. From germline, CDR1 is SGDLS and CDR2 YYNGEE. The germline V and J ends were trimmed by 2 bases and 5 bases, with 8 bases remaining between them. This CDR3 reads CASSVDIDQPQHL. For the CDR3, the DNA is TGTGCCAGCAGCGTCGACATCGATCAGCCCCAGCATCTT.